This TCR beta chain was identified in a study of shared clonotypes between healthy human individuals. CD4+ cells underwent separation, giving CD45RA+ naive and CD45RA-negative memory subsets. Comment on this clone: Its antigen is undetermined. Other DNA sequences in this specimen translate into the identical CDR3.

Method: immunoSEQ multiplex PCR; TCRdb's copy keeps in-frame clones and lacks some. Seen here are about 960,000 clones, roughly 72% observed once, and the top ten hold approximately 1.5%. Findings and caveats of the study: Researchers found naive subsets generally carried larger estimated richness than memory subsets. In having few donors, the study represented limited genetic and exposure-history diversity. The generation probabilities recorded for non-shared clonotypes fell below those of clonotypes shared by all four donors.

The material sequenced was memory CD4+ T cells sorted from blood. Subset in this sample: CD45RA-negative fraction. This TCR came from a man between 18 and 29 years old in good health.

CDR3 in DNA: TGTGCCAGCAGCTCGAGACTAGCGGGCACAGATACGCAGTATTTT. It specifies CASSSRLAGTDTQYF. The V call is TRBV7-2, the J call TRBJ2-3; 9 positions agree with TRBD2. The CDR3 is 15 amino acids. The germline CDR1 and CDR2 sequences are SGHTA and FQGNSA. The V and J ends lost 4 bases and 1 base, in that order; junction bases with no gene match: 3.